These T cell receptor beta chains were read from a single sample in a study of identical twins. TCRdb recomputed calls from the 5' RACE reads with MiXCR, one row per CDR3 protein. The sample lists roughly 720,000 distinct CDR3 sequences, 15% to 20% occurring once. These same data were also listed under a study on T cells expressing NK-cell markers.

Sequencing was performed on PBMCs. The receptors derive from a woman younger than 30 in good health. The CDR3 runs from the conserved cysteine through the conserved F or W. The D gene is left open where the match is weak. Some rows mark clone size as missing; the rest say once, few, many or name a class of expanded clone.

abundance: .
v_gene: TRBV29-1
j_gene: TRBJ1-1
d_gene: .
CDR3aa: CSVVHREVTEAFF
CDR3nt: TGCAGCGTTGTTCACAGGGAGGTCACTGAAGCTTTCTTT

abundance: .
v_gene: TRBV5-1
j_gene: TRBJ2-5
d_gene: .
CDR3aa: CASSLENPFQETQYF
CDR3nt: TGCGCCAGCAGCTTGGAGAACCCTTTTCAAGAGACCCAGTACTTC

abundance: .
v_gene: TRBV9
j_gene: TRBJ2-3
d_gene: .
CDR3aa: CASSPPQVDTQYF
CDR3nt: TGTGCCAGCAGCCCTCCCCAAGTGGATACGCAGTATTTT

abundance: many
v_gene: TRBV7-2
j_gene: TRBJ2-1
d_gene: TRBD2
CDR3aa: CASSVRGLAFDEQFF
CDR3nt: TGTGCCAGCAGTGTAAGGGGACTAGCTTTCGATGAGCAGTTCTTC

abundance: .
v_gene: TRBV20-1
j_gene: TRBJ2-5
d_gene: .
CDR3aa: CSAQKYNRGFQETQYF
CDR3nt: TGCAGTGCTCAAAAATACAACCGGGGGTTTCAAGAGACCCAGTACTTC

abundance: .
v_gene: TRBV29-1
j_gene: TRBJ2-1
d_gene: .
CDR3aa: CSVVIVGVSNNEQFF
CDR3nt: TGCAGCGTTGTAATCGTTGGGGTTTCGAACAATGAGCAGTTCTTC

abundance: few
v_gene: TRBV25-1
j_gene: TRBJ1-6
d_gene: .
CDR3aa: CASSPPTGYSPLHF
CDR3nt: TGTGCCAGCAGCCCACCAACGGGCTATTCACCCCTCCACTTT

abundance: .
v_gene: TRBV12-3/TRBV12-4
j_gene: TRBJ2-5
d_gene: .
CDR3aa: CASSNLVGETQYF
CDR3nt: TGTGCCAGCAGTAATTTGGTGGGAGAGACCCAGTACTTC

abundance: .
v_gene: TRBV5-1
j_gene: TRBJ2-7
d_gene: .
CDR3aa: CASSLAREVYEQYF
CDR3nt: TGCGCCAGCAGCTTGGCCAGGGAGGTCTACGAGCAGTACTTC

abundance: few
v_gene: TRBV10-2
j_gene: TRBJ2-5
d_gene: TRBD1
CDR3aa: CASGQGQGAETQYF
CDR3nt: TGCGCCAGCGGCCAGGGACAGGGTGCGGAGACCCAGTACTTC

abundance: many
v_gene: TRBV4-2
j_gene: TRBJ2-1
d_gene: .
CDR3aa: CASSQEPSGPYNEQFF
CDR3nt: TGTGCCAGCAGCCAAGAACCCAGCGGGCCCTACAATGAGCAGTTCTTC